Reported below is one T cell receptor (beta chain). This clonotype was counted many times. Its target antigen remains unknown. It has no much larger one-base neighbor in the sample; base qualities were not kept. This sample stems from a study of CD8 T cells in ankylosing spondylitis (dated by TCRdb to 2015 to 2018). For context, the study as a whole: The study set out to find disease-linked TCR variants by profiling T cell receptor beta repertoires in ankylosing spondylitis patients and healthy donors. The whole study cohort included about a hundred healthy donors and about two dozen ankylosing spondylitis patients. Peripheral blood samples were taken, and synovial fluid was additionally collected from ankylosing spondylitis patients.

General findings and caveats noted by the study authors: The disease-linked clones were reported to be significantly enriched in matched synovial fluid samples from ankylosing spondylitis patients. Blood from ankylosing spondylitis patients appeared to be characterized by a TCR beta motif made up of several highly homologous amino acid variants. Some motif variants were previously reported in synovial fluid and blood of reactive arthritis patients, suggesting common disease-initiation mechanisms. The disease-linked clones showed a CD8+ phenotype and occurred at relatively low frequencies in peripheral blood.

Its CDR3 holds 15 amino acids, cysteine through phenylalanine. The retained sequence is limited to the CDR3, 45 bases, with the frame set at the first base. The germline V gene (reference sequence) gives CDR1 as SGHNT and CDR2 as YYREEE. Trimming removed 5 bases from V and 3 bases from J, leaving 14 bases between the germline ends. This sample was sequenced with an Illumina HiSeq 2500. TCR beta libraries were prepared by quantitative 5'-RACE with molecular barcodes. Turning to the authors' computational methods: Disease-linked TCR variants were identified with a new computational method built on a probabilistic model of VDJ rearrangement. TCRdb's own reprocessing of the public reads used fastp at Q25 and MiXCR and kept productive beta chains. Every CDR3 protein is listed once, alongside the most common genes and DNA of its rows. V and J calls and clone size were set by TCRdb, not the authors. This sample is represented by about 240,000 distinct CDR3 sequences; roughly 8.6% of them were singletons. The ten largest make up approximately 7% of the sample.

The receptor was derived from a male donor with ankylosing spondylitis or in good health (not recorded which). Material for sequencing was blood, either unsorted or a sorted T cell fraction (not recorded which). The receptor chain draws on TRBV5-4 and TRBJ2-2, with no confident D gene call. The nucleotide sequence reads TGTGCCAGCAGAATGCAGTGGGTGGACACCGGGGAGCTGTTTTTT. It codes for CASRMQWVDTGELFF.